These T cell receptor beta chains were read from a single sample in a study of monozygotic twins with inflammatory bowel disease. TCRdb derives one entry per CDR3 protein from the 5' RACE reads, leaving out DNA. Found here are about 450,000 distinct CDR3 sequences; the top ten clones hold about 2.3%. The sample comprised blood. The source of these receptors is a human donor with ulcerative colitis or Crohn's disease, or a healthy co-twin of an affected twin (not recorded which). Each CDR3 is given with its conserved first and last residue.

CDR3aa: CASRSRGYSGMVETDTQYF
j_gene: TRBJ2-3
v_gene: TRBV6-2/TRBV6-3

CDR3aa: CASSPVGGNQPQHF
j_gene: TRBJ1-5
v_gene: TRBV18

CDR3aa: CSARDGSYAYNEQFF
j_gene: TRBJ2-1
v_gene: TRBV20-1

CDR3aa: CASSLEQGETQYF
j_gene: TRBJ2-5
v_gene: TRBV5-6

CDR3aa: CSGGDSRNTEAFF
j_gene: TRBJ1-1
v_gene: TRBV29-1

CDR3aa: CASSVNRGRSDEQFF
j_gene: TRBJ2-1
v_gene: TRBV25-1

CDR3aa: CASILGARRGGELFF
j_gene: TRBJ2-2
v_gene: TRBV5-8

CDR3aa: CASTTAFEASGYHNEQFF
j_gene: TRBJ2-1
v_gene: TRBV6-1

CDR3aa: CASSTQGANQPQHF
j_gene: TRBJ1-5
v_gene: TRBV19

CDR3aa: CASRNSGGGYTF
j_gene: TRBJ1-2
v_gene: TRBV2

CDR3aa: CASSIGTSGRYEQYF
j_gene: TRBJ2-7
v_gene: TRBV19

CDR3aa: CASSLSRINEQFF
j_gene: TRBJ2-1
v_gene: TRBV11-3

CDR3aa: CASSDVRTGDGELFF
j_gene: TRBJ2-2
v_gene: TRBV28

CDR3aa: CASSQERGSRDEQFF
j_gene: TRBJ2-1
v_gene: TRBV4-2

CDR3aa: CASSRLGTGGNQPQHF
j_gene: TRBJ1-5
v_gene: TRBV19

CDR3aa: CASSPSGGFVDEQFF
j_gene: TRBJ2-1
v_gene: TRBV9

CDR3aa: CASSDWDRVDEQYF
j_gene: TRBJ2-7
v_gene: TRBV5-1

CDR3aa: CASILTVSGNTIYF
j_gene: TRBJ1-3
v_gene: TRBV12-3/TRBV12-4

CDR3aa: CASSPVISSYNEQFF
j_gene: TRBJ2-1
v_gene: TRBV7-7

CDR3aa: CASSIGGDSQETQYF
j_gene: TRBJ2-5
v_gene: TRBV19

CDR3aa: CASSLWTAYNEQFF
j_gene: TRBJ2-1
v_gene: TRBV13

CDR3aa: CIVGVAETQYF
j_gene: TRBJ2-5
v_gene: TRBV29-1

CDR3aa: CASGGAGTSRGPSYEQYF
j_gene: TRBJ2-7
v_gene: TRBV11-2

CDR3aa: CASRGTATRDTGELFF
j_gene: TRBJ2-2
v_gene: TRBV2

CDR3aa: CASSLGAGVTEAFF
j_gene: TRBJ1-1
v_gene: TRBV12-3/TRBV12-4

CDR3aa: CASSLGQGAVQPQHF
j_gene: TRBJ1-5
v_gene: TRBV5-6

CDR3aa: CASHGQAFLETQYF
j_gene: TRBJ2-5
v_gene: TRBV6-2/TRBV6-3

CDR3aa: CAWASFTLTFSYNEQFF
j_gene: TRBJ2-1
v_gene: TRBV30

CDR3aa: CASRYHGLETQYF
j_gene: TRBJ2-5
v_gene: TRBV2

CDR3aa: CASSQDYRGSEQFF
j_gene: TRBJ2-1
v_gene: TRBV3-1

CDR3aa: CASSLILGGQGNGYTF
j_gene: TRBJ1-2
v_gene: TRBV12-3/TRBV12-4

CDR3aa: CASSRGGWESIQYF
j_gene: TRBJ2-4
v_gene: TRBV12-3/TRBV12-4

CDR3aa: CASSPSRLAIRQETQYF
j_gene: TRBJ2-5
v_gene: TRBV18

CDR3aa: CATSRVDVGRGEQYF
j_gene: TRBJ2-7
v_gene: TRBV15

CDR3aa: CASSQDREMNTEAFF
j_gene: TRBJ1-1
v_gene: TRBV4-3

CDR3aa: CASSRGPGEKTQYF
j_gene: TRBJ2-5
v_gene: TRBV4-1

CDR3aa: CAVTGGYTGELFF
j_gene: TRBJ2-2
v_gene: TRBV12-3/TRBV12-4

CDR3aa: CATSALRGGSYNEQFF
j_gene: TRBJ2-1
v_gene: TRBV24-1

CDR3aa: CASWDPSGPNTEAFF
j_gene: TRBJ1-1
v_gene: TRBV6-1

CDR3aa: CASSQGTGPGANVLTF
j_gene: TRBJ2-6
v_gene: TRBV3-1